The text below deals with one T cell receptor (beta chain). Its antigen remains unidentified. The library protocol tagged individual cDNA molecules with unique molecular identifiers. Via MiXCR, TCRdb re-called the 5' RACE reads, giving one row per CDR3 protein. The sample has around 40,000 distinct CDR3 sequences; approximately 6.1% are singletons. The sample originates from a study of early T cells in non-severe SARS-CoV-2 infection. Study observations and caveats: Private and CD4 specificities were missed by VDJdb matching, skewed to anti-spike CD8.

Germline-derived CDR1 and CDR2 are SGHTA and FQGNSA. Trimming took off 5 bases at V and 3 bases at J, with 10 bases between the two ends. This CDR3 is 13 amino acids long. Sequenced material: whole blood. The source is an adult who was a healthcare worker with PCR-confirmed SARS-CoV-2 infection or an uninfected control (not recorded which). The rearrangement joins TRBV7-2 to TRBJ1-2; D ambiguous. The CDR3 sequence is CASSPGSYYGYTF. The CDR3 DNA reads TGTGCCAGCAGCCCAGGAAGCTACTATGGCTACACCTTC.